This T cell receptor beta chain was profiled in a study of T-cell memory formation after mild COVID-19. Overall study: Largely donor-specific TCR clusters were found.

Study-wide results and caveats: CD4/CD8 balance characterized clones contracting day 15 to 85, and CD4+ skew characterized later expanders. Most CD4+ clones that shrank were in CM and EM, while CD8+ ones turned up in EMRA.

This clonotype was detected only a few times. The antigen is unknown. TCRdb used MiXCR to reprocess the 5' RACE reads, holding one entry per CDR3 protein. The sample holds 400,000 to 500,000 distinct CDR3 sequences; about 19% are singletons and the top ten take around 8.4%. The germline gives CDR1 SNHLY, CDR2 FYNNEI. V shed 3 bases, J shed 13 bases, and the junction held 15 bases outside the gene matches. CDR3 size: 16 residues. This receptor was identified in an adult woman who had mild COVID-19 (a few samples of this study predate the infection). Cell type and time point are not known. The chain has TRBV2 and TRBJ2-1; 10 nucleotides agree with TRBD2. Sequencing was performed on PBMCs or a T cell subset sorted from them (not recorded which). CDR3 amino acids: CASSDSASGRIVLQFF. Here the CDR3 DNA reads TGTGCCAGCAGTGATTCGGCTAGCGGGAGAATAGTTCTTCAGTTCTTC.